This T cell receptor (beta chain) was recovered during a study of T cell clones after liver transplantation (dated by TCRdb to between 2018 and 2021). For context, the study as a whole: The samples were obtained from ITN030ST, a randomized trial that attempted immunosuppression withdrawal within 2 years after liver transplantation. As an antigen-independent comparator for the donor-reactive sequences, third party-reactive TCRbeta sequences from pre-transplant MLRs were identified as well. A cohort of 8 liver transplant recipients was studied, of whom 3 were classified as tolerant and 5 as non-tolerant. Blood samples were collected pre-transplant, pre-randomization before withdrawal, and post-randomization after either full withdrawal or failed withdrawal. Tolerance meant complete immunosuppression withdrawal for at least one year without liver enzymes rising beyond twice the upper limit of normal. No induction therapy was given to the subjects, and standard immunosuppression was administered until randomization at 12-24 months post-transplant. Donor-reactive T cell clones were identified using TCRbeta sequencing after a pre-transplant mixed lymphocyte reaction and were then followed in post-transplant blood. Of the eight recipients, a few were HCV-positive, while the remaining recipients had been transplanted for non-autoimmune, non-viral indications. What the work shows at the level of the full study, not this receptor alone: The conclusions were preliminary, being limited by small, heterogeneous patient numbers and by non-standardized post-transplant time points. In most of the 8 subjects, regardless of tolerance or HCV status, circulating donor-reactive CD4 TCRbeta sequences dropped significantly post-transplant. The decline in donor-reactive sequences exceeded the decline in third party-reactive sequences, suggesting partial antigen-specific deletion that was unrelated to withdrawal success. When repertoire turnover was taken into account, detection of donor-reactive sequences was significantly reduced in 7 of 8 subjects for CD4 and in 8 of 8 subjects for CD8. Low numbers of available donor cells limited the measurable donor-reactive repertoire in two subjects. Without allograft tissue specimens, donor-reactive T cells may have migrated into the graft rather than being deleted.

This clone was counted once. Its specific antigen is unknown. Base qualities are not provided; no much larger clone lies one nucleotide away. Using immunoSEQ, frozen genomic DNA was subjected to high-throughput TCRbeta CDR3 sequencing, a process that included PCR amplification, mapping, bias correction and internal controls. The published analysis was carried out like this. Productive rearrangements were retained, and unique TCRbeta sequences were defined by the CDR3 nucleotide sequence together with the V and J gene. Donor-reactive sequences required at least 5-fold expansion in CFSE-low cells versus unstimulated pre-transplant cells and at least 0.01% frequency. Minimum frequency thresholds were set for each subject based on the unstimulated sample with the lowest template count, ensuring at least 90% detection power. Repertoire turnover was measured by Jensen-Shannon divergence between the top 1000 TCRbeta sequences post- and pre-transplant. Two-sided Fisher's exact tests were used to test for changes in how often donor-reactive sequences were detected. TCRdb retrieved this table from immuneACCESS and kept in-frame rearrangements only. Not all clones are present; in checked studies, unresolved V genes account for under half, and no reason is known for the remainder. D and trimming were read from the DNA, whereas the V and J calls and clone size are those reported in that table. A total of tens of thousands of clones appear in this sample, about four fifths of them only once. The top ten clonotypes cover approximately 0.77% of the sample.

The CDR3 goes from the cysteine to the phenylalanine over 14 residues. Only CDR3 DNA is held: 42 bases, read in frame from base 1. The junction carries 10 bases between V and J, which are trimmed by 3 bases and 3 bases respectively. Taken from the germline V gene, the CDR1 and CDR2 loops are SGHTA and FQGNSA. Unstimulated PBMCs, after thawing, were stained for CD3, CD4 and CD8 and then FACS-sorted into CD3+CD4+ and CD3+CD8+ populations. Randomization to immunosuppression withdrawal applied to every one of the 8 studied subjects. The Qiagen DNeasy Blood and Tissue Kit was used for genomic DNA isolation.

The chain is encoded by TRBV7-2 joined to TRBJ2-3, with no D gene named confidently. The TCR originated in a human patient who received a liver transplant. Following a transplant, some T cells may be graft donor cells, not patient cells. Here the sequenced sample was CD4+ T cells from blood, taken 12 months after liver transplant. The bases read TGTGCCAGCAGCTTCTATCAGGTGACAGATACGCAGTATTTT. This translates into CASSFYQVTDTQYF. With all but the CDR3 taken from the reference TRBV7-2 and TRBJ2-3 genes, the full variable domain is: GAGVSQSPSNKVTEKGKDVELRCDPISGHTALYWYRQSLGQGLEFLIYFQGNSAPDKSGLPSDRFSAERTGGSVSTLTIQRTQQEDSAVYLCASSFYQVTDTQYFGPGTRLTVL.